This note documents a single TCR beta chain sequence. The data are from a study of early T cells in non-severe SARS-CoV-2 infection. The trim removed 5 bases at V and 3 bases at J, leaving 5 bases unmatched. The germline V gene has CDR1 MNHNY and CDR2 SVGAGI (reference sequence). CDR3 size: 14 residues. TCRdb analysed the 5' RACE reads with MiXCR anew, one entry per CDR3 protein. The data contain about 50,000 distinct CDR3 sequences, less than 10% of them singletons. The chain combines TRBV6-6 with TRBJ1-2, with 8 positions matching TRBD1. The sequencing used whole blood, collected at baseline. The sequence was obtained from an adult who was a healthcare worker with PCR-confirmed SARS-CoV-2 infection or an uninfected control (not recorded which). DNA of the CDR3: TGTGCCAGCAGTCATCGGACAGGGCACTATGGCTACACCTTC. Encoded protein: CASSHRTGHYGYTF.